The clone carrying this T cell receptor beta chain was seen ten or more times. Patients selected for sequencing had displayed CD8+CD57+ cell expansion by flow cytometry. The sample originates from a study of CD8+CD57+ T cells in acquired aplastic anemia. As for the study in general: DNA per sorted CD4+ or CD8+ sample ranged roughly 0.17 to 27.4 ug, averaging roughly 3.5 ug.

Germline lookup yields CDR1 LNHDA and CDR2 SQIVND (reference sequence). Unmatched junction bases numbered 6, after V lost 4 bases and J lost 8 bases. The CDR3 is 14 amino acids. Both TCR beta VDJ combination and CDR3 sequence profiling were carried out. Genomic DNA was the template for this profiling. TCRdb called the reads again in MiXCR, with one record for every CDR3 protein. In the table there are approximately 200,000 distinct CDR3 sequences, approximately 51% of which are singletons. Sequencing was carried out using sorted CD4+, CD8+, or CD8+CD57+ T cells (not recorded which) from PBMCs. This sequence originates from a human donor with aplastic anemia. The chain couples TRBV19 to TRBJ2-2, with 8 bases fitting TRBD1. CDR3 in DNA: TGTGCCAGTAGTACCAGGGGGCAGGTTGGGGAGCTGTTTTTT. Its translation: CASSTRGQVGELFF.